This T cell receptor (beta chain) was observed in a study of blood T cell repertoires in COVID-19. Study overall: The United States, Italy and Spain supplied acute and convalescent COVID-19 samples. Sample material is recorded as cDNA or gDNA derived from T cells, B-cell-depleted T cells, or PBMCs.

Source study methods: Amplification from reference gene primers served as the basis for estimated nucleated cell counts. Method: immunoSEQ multiplex PCR; TCRdb's copy keeps in-frame clones and lacks some. D and trimming were read from the DNA, whereas the V and J calls and clone size are those reported in that table. The sample contains around 11,000 clones, approximately 87% of which appear only once. Germline V gene data show CDR1 as SNHLY and CDR2 as FYNNEI. V dropped 4 bases and J dropped 8; count of bases not matched to a gene: 7. The CDR3 loop spans 15 amino acids. The sequencing sample was made of peripheral blood. The sequence was collected from a human donor in a cohort sampled during active COVID-19. The chain recombines TRBV2 with TRBJ1-6; 8 bases match TRBD1. In nucleotides, the CDR3 is TGTGCCAGCAGTGGGACAGGGAGGCTGGATTCACCCCTCCACTTT. It encodes CASSGTGRLDSPLHF.